The 21 T cell receptor beta chains reported below all come from one sample, sequenced in a study of T cell changes during pregnancy in multiple sclerosis. Clones were read by immunoSEQ multiplex PCR, and TCRdb kept only the in-frame ones, dropping some. The sample holds 43,000 or so clones, roughly 90% seen once. The sequenced sample consisted of PBMCs (not recorded whether the cells were cultured). All receptors come from a female donor with multiple sclerosis, enrolled in a pregnancy study.

This sequence joins TRBV6-5 and TRBJ1-1; 12 bases are a match to TRBD1. The germline V gene has CDR1 MNHEY and CDR2 SVGAGI. With 6 bases clipped from V and 4 bases from J, the junction kept 3 bases outside the gene matches. This CDR3 is 14 amino acids long. The CDR3, as DNA: TGTGCCAGCAGCCGGGGACAGGGGGCCACTGAAGCTTTCTTT. Amino acid sequence: CASSRGQGATEAFF.

V is TRBV9 and J is TRBJ2-7, with D perhaps matching TRBD2 (6 bases). CDR3 length equals 14 residues. Trimming cost V 0 bases and J 3 bases, with 10 bases left between them. Per germline, CDR1 SGDLS and CDR2 YYNGEE. The CDR3 nucleotides read TGTGCCAGCAGCGTAGGGCAGGGAGGCTACGAGCAGTACTTC. Its translation: CASSVGQGGYEQYF.

V usage is TRBV11-2 and J usage is TRBJ2-3; D may correspond to TRBD1 or TRBD2 (5 bases each). The V end was cut by 1 base, the J end by 6 bases, with 14 bases between. Germline values: CDR1 SGHAT, CDR2 FQNNGV. This CDR3 is built from 15 residues. The CDR3 region is CASSLVGTAPDTQYF. The DNA for the CDR3 is TGTGCCAGCAGCTTAGTAGGGACGGCCCCGGATACGCAGTATTTT.

This chain joins TRBV4-1 and TRBJ1-4, with D unresolved. Germline-derived CDR1 and CDR2 are MGHRA and YSYEKL. V was trimmed by 1 base and J by 4 bases, leaving 10 bases between them. The CDR3 has 15 amino acids. The CDR3 reads CASSQGMGNNEKLFF. For the CDR3, the DNA is TGCGCCAGCAGCCAAGGAATGGGAAATAATGAAAAACTGTTTTTT.

The gene calls are TRBV19 and TRBJ1-1; D gene uncertain. The CDR3 has 14 residues. V lost 3 bases to trimming and J lost 1 base, with 9 bases between them. The germline CDR1 and CDR2 sequences are LNHDA and SQIVND (reference sequence). The CDR3 reads CASSIRGPNTEAFF. For the CDR3, the DNA is TGTGCCAGTAGTATCCGAGGGCCGAACACTGAAGCTTTCTTT.

The V call is TRBV27, the J call TRBJ2-3; D call uncertain. The germline gives CDR1 MNHEY, CDR2 SMNVEV (reference sequence). V lost 4 bases, J lost 4 bases, and 3 bases lay in between. The CDR3 runs 11 residues. DNA of the CDR3: TGTGCCAGCAGTTGGGCAGATACGCAGTATTTT. Protein: CASSWADTQYF.

This clone was observed a handful of times. This sequence joins TRBV5-1 and TRBJ2-1, with TRBD2 matching 8 bases. Germline values: CDR1 SGHRS, CDR2 YFSETQ. The CDR3 contains 16 residues. V shed 0 bases, J shed 9 bases, and the junction held 11 bases outside the gene matches. The CDR3 sequence is CASSLAAGTRRLEQFF. Written as DNA, the CDR3 is TGCGCCAGCAGCTTGGCCGCGGGGACTAGGAGGCTTGAGCAGTTCTTC.

The V call is TRBV5-1, the J call TRBJ1-2; D unresolved. The CDR3 totals 14 residues. The germline V gene has CDR1 SGHRS and CDR2 YFSETQ. Trimming cost V 0 bases and J 2 bases, with 8 bases left between them. For the CDR3, the DNA is TGCGCCAGCAGCTTGGAGAGGGCAAACTATGGCTACACCTTC. Amino acids: CASSLERANYGYTF.

The rearrangement joins TRBV4-1 to TRBJ2-7, with D perhaps matching TRBD1 or TRBD2 (5 bases each). The CDR3 is made up of 14 amino acids. With 5 bases removed from V and 5 bases from J, the gap between germline ends came to 16 bases. The germline V gene has CDR1 MGHRA and CDR2 YSYEKL. Written as DNA, the CDR3 is TGCGCCAGCAGCTGGATCGGGACCAGGGACGAGCAGTACTTC. Amino acid sequence: CASSWIGTRDEQYF.

Written as DNA, the CDR3 is TGCGCCAGCAGCCAGACGCGGGAGAGGAATGAAAAACTGTTTTTT. Translation gives CASSQTRERNEKLFF. The V gene is TRBV5-1, the J gene TRBJ1-4; D not certain. CDR3 length: 15 amino acids. Germline values: CDR1 SGHRS, CDR2 YFSETQ. The V and J ends lost 4 bases and 5 bases respectively, with 15 bases between them.

This chain links TRBV7-9 with TRBJ2-1; tentative D call: TRBD1 (6 bases). Germline V gives CDR1 SEHNR, CDR2 FQNEAQ (reference sequence). The CDR3 totals 15 residues. Trimming cost V 1 base and J 5 bases, with 12 bases left between them. The CDR3 protein is CASSLDGGTDNEQFF. Here the CDR3 DNA reads TGTGCCAGCAGCTTAGATGGGGGCACGGACAATGAGCAGTTCTTC. The full variable domain, with the rest looked up from reference TRBV7-9 and TRBJ2-1, is DTGVSQNPRHKITKRGQNVTFRCDPISEHNRLYWYRQTLGQGPEFLTYFQNEAQLEKSRLLSDRFSAERPKGSFSTLEIQRTEQGDSAMYLCASSLDGGTDNEQFFGPGTRLTVL.

The genes are TRBV30 and TRBJ1-3; D is undetermined. The germline V gene has CDR1 GTSNPN and CDR2 SVGIG (reference sequence). With 3 bases removed from V and 1 base from J, the gap between germline ends came to 16 bases. This CDR3 region has 16 residues. CDR3 residues: CAWSVPRRVSGNTIYF. The CDR3 DNA sequence: TGTGCCTGGAGCGTACCCCGAAGAGTATCTGGAAACACCATATATTTT.

CDR3 sequence: CASSLRGNRQFF. The CDR3 DNA is TGTGCCAGCAGCTTAAGGGGAAACCGCCAGTTCTTC. The chain links TRBV7-3 to TRBJ2-1; the D is unclear. Germline V gene sequence: CDR1 SGHTA, CDR2 FQGTGA. Trimming cost V 1 base and J 13 bases, with 11 bases left between them. CDR3 length equals 12 residues.

V and J are TRBV27 and TRBJ2-5; unclear D gene. This CDR3 region has 13 residues. CDR1 is MNHEY, CDR2 SMNVEV, per germline (reference sequence). V was shortened by 2 bases and J by 4 bases, with 8 bases between the two germline ends. CDR3 in DNA: TGTGCCAGCAGTTTAAGTAGGGTAGAGACCCAGTACTTC. Its translation: CASSLSRVETQYF.

The gene calls are TRBV19 and TRBJ2-5; TRBD1 matches 10 bases. V was pared by 8 bases and J by 5 bases, with 8 bases of the junction left unmatched. Germline V gives CDR1 LNHDA, CDR2 SQIVND (reference sequence). This CDR3 contains 14 residues. The CDR3 bases are TGTGCCAGTCACTCCGGGACAGGGGAGGAGACCCAGTACTTC. This gives the protein CASHSGTGEETQYF.

The chain carries TRBV29-1 and TRBJ2-7; no definite D call. This CDR3 contains 15 residues. The germline CDR1 and CDR2 sequences are SQVTM and ANQGSEA. V was pared by 3 bases and J by 2 bases, with 17 bases between. DNA for the CDR3: TGCAGCGTTGATTTTGGCACTAACCTGGCCTACGAGCAGTACTTC. Translation gives CSVDFGTNLAYEQYF.

This chain connects TRBV19 to TRBJ2-7; a possible D gene is TRBD2 (6 bases). Germline V gene lookup returns CDR1 LNHDA and CDR2 SQIVND (reference sequence). V was cut by 1 base and J by 2 bases, with 12 bases left in between. The CDR3 has 15 amino acids. The CDR3 nucleotides read TGTGCCAGTAGTATAGGGGCAGGGAGGACCTACGAGCAGTACTTC. Its protein is CASSIGAGRTYEQYF.

This chain uses TRBV5-4 with TRBJ2-2; 10 bases are a match to TRBD2. The CDR3 contains 17 residues. From germline, CDR1 is SGHNT and CDR2 YYREEE (reference sequence). With 0 bases clipped from V and 5 bases from J, the junction kept 7 bases outside the gene matches. CDR3 nucleotides: TGTGCCAGCAGCTTGGCAGGAGCGGGAGGGATAACCGGGGAGCTGTTTTTT. Protein sequence: CASSLAGAGGITGELFF.

V is TRBV6-5 and J is TRBJ2-7, with TRBD2 identical over 7 bases. The germline CDR1 and CDR2 sequences are MNHEY and SVGAGI. The CDR3 is 15 amino acids. V shed 0 bases, J shed 2 bases, and the junction held 4 bases outside the gene matches. The CDR3 loop reads CASSYSGGDPYEQYF. The CDR3 nucleotides read TGTGCCAGCAGTTACTCGGGGGGGGACCCCTACGAGCAGTACTTC.

Points on this clone: This is likely a read error, given that the CDR3 carries no conserved phenylalanine or tryptophan at its end. The DNA is left out, because the CDR3 cannot be placed on it with certainty; the CDR3 is given as TCRdb lists it. The gene calls are TRBV4-1 and TRBJ2-7. The CDR3 is made up of 9 amino acids, end residues included. The V gene's germline CDR1 is MGHRA and CDR2 YSYEKL. The chain's CDR3 is CASSHRDPE.

The chain has TRBV9 and TRBJ2-1; 8 nucleotides align to TRBD2. J gave up 9 bases and V 0 bases, and 8 bases lay outside the gene matches. This CDR3 comprises 15 residues. Germline V gene data show CDR1 as SGDLS and CDR2 as YYNGEE. The CDR3 DNA is TGTGCCAGCAGCGTAGTGTCGGGAGGGATTTCTGAGCAGTTCTTC. This codes for CASSVVSGGISEQFF.